A selection of T cell receptor beta chains follows, all from one sample in a study of tumor-infiltrating lymphocytes in primary liver carcinoma. TCRdb re-analysed the multiplex PCR reads in MiXCR, keeping a single row per CDR3 protein. Of approximately 120,000 distinct CDR3 sequences detected, under 65% appear once; the ten largest clones hold 7% to 10%. Sample: liver tumor tissue from sampling region 3. The receptors were gathered from a woman aged 55-75 years with primary liver carcinoma and hepatitis B virus infection. Each CDR3 is given with its conserved first and last residue. D genes are given only for firm matches. Not every row has a clone size; where given, it reads once, few, many or a size class.

abundance	d_gene	v_gene	j_gene	CDR3nt	CDR3aa
.	.	TRBV5-1	TRBJ2-3	TGCGCCAGTAGCTACACAGATACACGGTATTTT	CASSYTDTRYF
medium-sized	.	TRBV11-2	TRBJ2-7	TGTGCCAGCAGCTTTGGGGTCCACGAGCAGTACTTC	CASSFGVHEQYF
medium-sized	TRBD2	TRBV11-3	TRBJ2-3	TGTGCCAGCAGCCCCCTGGCGGGAGGAACAGATACGCAGTATTTT	CASSPLAGGTDTQYF
few	.	TRBV5-1	TRBJ2-7	TGCGCCAGCGGCTTGTTATCACAAGGCTATGAGCAGTACTTC	CASGLLSQGYEQYF
many	TRBD1	TRBV29-1	TRBJ2-4	TGCAGCGTTGAATATTCTGGGACAGGGAGGAACATTCAGTACTTC	CSVEYSGTGRNIQYF
many	.	TRBV5-1	TRBJ1-1	TGCGCCAGCAGCGACGTCAACACTGAAGCTTTCTTT	CASSDVNTEAFF
once	.	TRBV11-2	TRBJ1-1	TGTGCCAGCAGCCCAGATCAGCACGGACACCTTCGCTTTTTGGGCTATGAAGCTTTCTTT	CASSPDQHGHLRFLGYEAFF
few	.	TRBV7-3	TRBJ2-3	TGTGCCAGCAGCTCTTACCTCACAGATACGCAGTATTTT	CASSSYLTDTQYF
.	.	TRBV12-3/TRBV12-4	TRBJ2-7	TGTGCCAGCAGTTCGGGGATGTCCCCCTACGAGCAGTACTTC	CASSSGMSPYEQYF
many	.	TRBV13	TRBJ1-1	TGTGCCAGCCGACAGATGGCTGAAGCTTTCTTT	CASRQMAEAFF
.	TRBD2	TRBV6-5	TRBJ2-1	TGTGTCAGCAGTCCAAGCGGGAGTATGTACAATGAGCAGCTCTTC	CVSSPSGSMYNEQLF
few	TRBD2	TRBV28	TRBJ2-7	TGTGCCAGCAGGACTAGCGGGAGCTCCTACGAGCAGTACTTC	CASRTSGSSYEQYF
.	.	TRBV4-1	TRBJ1-1	TGCGCCAGTAGCCAAGATGAGTCGGGGACACGGAACACTGAAGCTTTCTTT	CASSQDESGTRNTEAFF
few	.	TRBV6-1	TRBJ2-1	TGTGCCAGCAGTGACCTAACCCCAGGCTACAATGAGCGGTTCTTC	CASSDLTPGYNERFF
.	TRBD2	TRBV6-4	TRBJ2-1	TGTGCCAGCAGTGACAAGCGGGAGGGAGGAAATGAGCAGTTCTTC	CASSDKREGGNEQFF
.	.	TRBV29-1	TRBJ2-7	TGCAGCGTTGCGTGGACAGCGGTAACATACGAGCAGTACTTC	CSVAWTAVTYEQYF
few	TRBD2	TRBV19	TRBJ2-5	TGTGCCAGTAGTATCCGGGTTGGGCTAGCGGGAGGGCCGGCGACCCAGTACTTC	CASSIRVGLAGGPATQYF
many	.	TRBV5-4	TRBJ2-1	TGTGCCAGCAGCTTTATGTTGGCTAGTGGGGCGTACAATGAGCAGTTCTTC	CASSFMLASGAYNEQFF
once	.	TRBV21-1	TRBJ2-1	TGTGCCAGCAGCAAAGAACCGACTAGCGGGACGGGCAATGAGCAGTTCTTC	CASSKEPTSGTGNEQFF
.	TRBD1	TRBV30	TRBJ2-2	TGCGCCTGGAGATCACAGGGACAGGTTAAAATCGTCGGGGAGCTGTTTTTT	CAWRSQGQVKIVGELFF
many	TRBD1	TRBV6-5	TRBJ1-2	TGTGCCAGCAGTTACCAAGGCGGGGACAGGGGGGGCTACACCTTC	CASSYQGGDRGGYTF
once	.	TRBV5-1	TRBJ2-2	TGCGCCAGCAGCGTGATAAGGCGACTCGGGGAGCTGTTTTTT	CASSVIRRLGELFF
.	TRBD1	TRBV2	TRBJ2-7	TGTGCCAGCAGTGCCCCTTCCGGGACAGGTATCTACGAGCAGTACTTC	CASSAPSGTGIYEQYF
many	.	TRBV6-6	TRBJ1-1	TGTGCCAGCATTACCGCAGAAATGAACACTGAAGCTTTCTTT	CASITAEMNTEAFF
.	TRBD2	TRBV5-6	TRBJ2-2	TGTGCCTGCAGCTTGATGAGCGGGACCACAGCCGGGGAGCTGTTTTTT	CACSLMSGTTAGELFF
many	.	TRBV6-2/TRBV6-3	TRBJ2-5	TGTGCCAGCAGTACTCCCGGACGGACGGTGTCGGGGGACTTC	CASSTPGRTVSGDF
.	TRBD1	TRBV6-1	TRBJ2-1	TGTGCCAGCATTGAGCAACAGGGGGTTTCTGCGCAGTTCTTC	CASIEQQGVSAQFF
many	.	TRBV10-3	TRBJ2-1	TGTGCCATCAGTGAGGGGGGGAGTGTTTACAATGAGCAGTTCTTC	CAISEGGSVYNEQFF
many	TRBD1	TRBV4-1	TRBJ1-3	TGCGCCAGCAGCCAAGGCGGGACAGTCTCTGGAAACACCATATATTTT	CASSQGGTVSGNTIYF
once	TRBD2	TRBV5-4	TRBJ2-7	TGTGCCAGCAGCTTGGAGGCTAGCGGCAACAAGCAGTACTTC	CASSLEASGNKQYF
few	.	TRBV11-1	TRBJ2-1	TGTGCCAGCAGCCTATACGATGCTAGGGGAAGAAATGAGCAGTTCTTC	CASSLYDARGRNEQFF
few	TRBD1	TRBV7-9	TRBJ2-7	TGTGCCAGCAGCTCACAGGGGTTCTCTTACGAGCAGTACTTC	CASSSQGFSYEQYF
.	TRBD2	TRBV20-1	TRBJ2-2	TGCAGTGCTATAGCGGGAGTAGGTACCGAGGAGCTGTTTTTT	CSAIAGVGTEELFF
many	.	TRBV11-2	TRBJ1-1	TGTGCCAGCAGCCCAGTCCGGGGAATGAACACTGAAGCTTTCTTT	CASSPVRGMNTEAFF
.	TRBD1	TRBV6-6	TRBJ2-1	TGTGCCAACAGGCGACAGGGATCTAGACACAATGAGCACTTCTTC	CANRRQGSRHNEHFF
once	TRBD1	TRBV6-6	TRBJ1-5	TGTGCCTGCAGTTACCCAGACAGGGGGGACCAGCCCCAACATTTT	CACSYPDRGDQPQHF
many	.	TRBV5-1	TRBJ2-7	TGCGCCAGCAGCTCCGGGTTCTCCTACGAGCAGTACTTC	CASSSGFSYEQYF
.	.	TRBV29-1	TRBJ2-5	TGCGGCGTCCAGACTGGAGCAGAGACCCAGTACTTT	CGVQTGAETQYF
many	TRBD2	TRBV28	TRBJ2-5	TGTGCCAGCAGTTTGCAGAATAGCGGGAGGGCTTCTAGCGGGGAGACCCAGTACTTC	CASSLQNSGRASSGETQYF
many	.	TRBV29-1	TRBJ2-6	TGCAGCCAATCCGGGACAACCTCTGGGGCCAACGTCCTGACTTTC	CSQSGTTSGANVLTF
.	TRBD2	TRBV28	TRBJ2-3	TGTGCCAGCAGTTTGGGTCGGGGGGGGCTCCGCACAGATACGCAGTATTTT	CASSLGRGGLRTDTQYF
many	.	TRBV6-1	TRBJ2-2	TGTGCCAGCAGGGAAGGACAGAGGGTCACCGGGGAGCTGTTTTTT	CASREGQRVTGELFF
many	.	TRBV5-6	TRBJ2-1	TGTGCCAGCAGGAACCCTAGCCATGAGCAGTTCTTC	CASRNPSHEQFF
.	.	TRBV28	TRBJ1-2	TGTGTCAGCAATTCGGGGTCTGGCTACACCTTC	CVSNSGSGYTF
.	.	TRBV11-3	TRBJ1-2	TGTGCCGGCAGCTTAAACCCCGAGGGGTATGGCTACACCTTC	CAGSLNPEGYGYTF